This TCR beta chain is drawn from a study of technical replicates of blood from a few donors. The CDR3 contains 13 residues. Unmatched junction bases numbered 2, after V lost 3 bases and J lost 4 bases. CDR1 and CDR2 (germline): LNHDA, SQIVND (reference sequence). TCRdb keeps only in-frame clones here, not all; method: immunoSEQ multiplex PCR. The sample lists approximately 81,000 clones, approximately 95% occurring once. The specimen was T cells isolated from PBMCs. This clonotype originated in a human donor in good health. The genes are TRBV19 and TRBJ1-1, with 7 bases aligning to TRBD1. CDR3 nucleotide sequence: TGTGCCAGTAGTATCGGGGACAGCACTGAAGCTTTCTTT. It codes for CASSIGDSTEAFF.